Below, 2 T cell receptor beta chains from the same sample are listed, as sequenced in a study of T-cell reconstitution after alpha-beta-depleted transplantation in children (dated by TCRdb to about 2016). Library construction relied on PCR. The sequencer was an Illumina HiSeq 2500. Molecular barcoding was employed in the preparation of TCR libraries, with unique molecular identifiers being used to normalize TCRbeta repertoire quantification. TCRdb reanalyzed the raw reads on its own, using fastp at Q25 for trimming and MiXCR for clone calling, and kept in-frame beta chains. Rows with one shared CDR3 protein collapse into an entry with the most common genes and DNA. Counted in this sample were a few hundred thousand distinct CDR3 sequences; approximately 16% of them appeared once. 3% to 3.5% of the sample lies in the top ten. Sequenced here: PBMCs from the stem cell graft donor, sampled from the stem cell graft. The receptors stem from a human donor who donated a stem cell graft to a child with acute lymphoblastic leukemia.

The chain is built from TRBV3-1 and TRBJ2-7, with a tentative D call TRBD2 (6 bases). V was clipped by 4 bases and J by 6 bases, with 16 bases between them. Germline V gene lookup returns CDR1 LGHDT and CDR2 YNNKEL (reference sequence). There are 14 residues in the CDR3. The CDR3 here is CASSPTLASAEQYF. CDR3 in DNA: TGTGCCAGCAGCCCCACACTAGCTTCTGCCGAGCAGTACTTC.

The CDR3 sequence: CASSPQTEETQYF. The CDR3 DNA is TGTGCCAGCAGTCCTCAGACAGAAGAGACCCAGTACTTC. The J gene is TRBJ2-5, the V gene TRBV12-3 or TRBV12-4, with D possibly matching TRBD1 (5 bases). The CDR3 totals 13 residues. V was pared by 5 bases and J by 3 bases, with 10 bases between.